A single sample gave rise to the 31 T cell receptor beta chains below, sequenced in a study of blood T cell repertoires in COVID-19. The method was immunoSEQ multiplex PCR; TCRdb's version includes in-frame clones alone and lacks a portion of them. The data contain some 260,000 clones, about three quarters of them seen just once; the ten biggest clones take up more than 2.5%. The sample consisted of peripheral blood. Source of these receptors: a woman aged 80 or over with acute or convalescent COVID-19.

Of note for this clone: Other nucleotide sequences in the sample specify the same CDR3. CDR3 sequence: CASSMLGGNQPQHF. CDR3 nucleotide sequence: TGTGCCAGTAGTATGTTGGGGGGGAATCAGCCCCAGCATTTT. The genes are TRBV19 and TRBJ1-5; a possible D gene is TRBD1 (5 bases). V was pared by 3 bases and J by 4 bases, with 10 bases between. Per the germline V gene, CDR1 is LNHDA and CDR2 is SQIVND (reference sequence). The CDR3 has 14 residues. The full variable domain, its missing parts supplied by reference TRBV19 and TRBJ1-5, is DGGITQSPKYLFRKEGQNVTLSCEQNLNHDAMYWYRQDPGQGLRLIYYSQIVNDFQKGDIAEGYSVSREKKESFPLTVTSAQKNPTAFYLCASSMLGGNQPQHFGDGTRLSIL.

The J gene is TRBJ2-7, the V gene TRBV5-1, with 11 bases matching TRBD2. The CDR3 consists of 17 residues. V lost 4 bases, J lost 3 bases, and 12 bases stayed unmatched. CDR1 SGHRS and CDR2 YFSETQ come from the germline V gene. CDR3: CASSLHPTSGSGYEQYF. DNA for the CDR3: TGCGCCAGCAGCCTTCATCCTACTAGCGGGAGCGGCTACGAGCAGTACTTC.

This clone has only a few counts. The CDR3 coding sequence is TGTGCCAGCTCACCACGGGGGGAGGGCACTGAAGCTTTCTTT. This gives the protein CASSPRGEGTEAFF. The gene calls are TRBV18 and TRBJ1-1, with D maybe TRBD1 (5 bases). Germline CDR1 KGHSH, CDR2 LQKENI. The CDR3 spans 14 residues. V gave up 1 base and J gave up 4 bases, with 10 bases separating them.

The CDR3 region has the DNA TGTGCCAGCAGCCTTGAGGGATCTGGAAACACCATATATTTT. It yields the protein CASSLEGSGNTIYF. The rearrangement joins TRBV5-4 to TRBJ1-3; D ambiguous. V was pared by 4 bases and J by 1 base, with 9 bases between. The V gene's germline CDR1 is SGHNT and CDR2 YYREEE (reference sequence). This CDR3 spans 14 amino acids.

Comment on this clone: One end of the junction does not line up with germline, which may come from a read error. The chain is built from TRBV6-6 and TRBJ1-4, with TRBD1 identical over 7 bases. Germline V gene sequence: CDR1 MNHNY, CDR2 SVGAGI (reference sequence). The CDR3 extends over 16 amino acids. Here the CDR3 DNA reads TGTGCCAGCAGTTACCCCCCCACCTCGGGACAGAATATAGTGGAATTT. Its translation is CASSYPPTSGQNIVEF.

This clone was counted once. The chain uses TRBV6-4 and TRBJ2-1, with 9 bases identical to TRBD1. The CDR3 covers 14 residues. V was pared by 4 bases and J by 7 bases, with 5 bases of the junction left unmatched. Germline V gives CDR1 MRHNA, CDR2 SNTAGT. CDR3 bases: TGTGCCAGCAGTGGGGGACAGGGTGGTAATGAGCAGTTCTTC. Translated: CASSGGQGGNEQFF.

V usage is TRBV19 and J usage is TRBJ1-5; TRBD1 matches at 9 bases. The germline gives CDR1 LNHDA, CDR2 SQIVND (reference sequence). V dropped 6 bases and J dropped 0; count of bases not matched to a gene: 6. The CDR3 has 16 residues. The CDR3 here is CASRDRGLYSNQPQHF. The DNA of the CDR3 is TGTGCCAGTAGGGACAGGGGACTATATAGCAATCAGCCCCAGCATTTT.

This clone was detected a few times. Other DNA sequences in the same sample also yield this CDR3. This rearrangement joins TRBV6-5 to TRBJ1-2, with 7 bases matching TRBD1. From germline, CDR1 is MNHEY and CDR2 SVGAGI. V gave up 7 bases and J gave up 8 bases; unmatched junction bases: 16. CDR3 length equals 15 residues. In DNA, the CDR3 is TGTGCCAGCACCTTGGGAGGCAGGGGGGCGGAGGGCTACACCTTC. Protein product: CASTLGGRGAEGYTF.

This chain connects TRBV19 to TRBJ2-7, with D perhaps matching TRBD2 (5 bases). Trimming stripped 5 bases from V and 0 bases from J, with 17 bases between. The CDR3 runs 16 residues. Germline V CDR1 and CDR2: LNHDA, SQIVND (reference sequence). The CDR3 reads CASSRNGGPVSYEQYF. The CDR3 nucleotides read TGTGCCAGTAGTCGAAATGGCGGGCCAGTCTCCTACGAGCAGTACTTC. Based on the CDR3 plus reference TRBV19 and TRBJ2-7, the full variable domain is DGGITQSPKYLFRKEGQNVTLSCEQNLNHDAMYWYRQDPGQGLRLIYYSQIVNDFQKGDIAEGYSVSREKKESFPLTVTSAQKNPTAFYLCASSRNGGPVSYEQYFGPGTRLTVT.

The chain joins TRBV5-1 to TRBJ1-2; D call uncertain. The CDR3 totals 13 residues. V shed 0 bases and J shed 7 bases, with 10 bases lying between them. Germline V lookup: CDR1 SGHRS, CDR2 YFSETQ. CDR3: CASSLVGESGYTF. The CDR3 coding sequence is TGCGCCAGCAGCTTGGTTGGGGAGAGTGGCTACACCTTC.

The chain is built from TRBV3-1 (or the pseudogene TRBV3-2) and TRBJ2-5; 11 nucleotides agree with TRBD2. Per the germline V gene, CDR1 is LGHDT and CDR2 is YNNKEL (reference sequence). J was trimmed by 5 bases and V by 4 bases; bases with no gene match: 9. This CDR3 region has 16 residues. The CDR3 DNA follows: TGTGCCAGCAGCCCTAGCCTAGCGGGGGGTTCGGAGACCCAGTACTTC. This codes for CASSPSLAGGSETQYF.

This sequence joins TRBV5-1 and TRBJ1-1; no reliable D call. Germline loops: CDR1 SGHRS, CDR2 YFSETQ. The CDR3 runs to 14 residues. V dropped 1 base and J dropped 1 base, with 8 bases sitting between them. The CDR3 DNA reads TGCGCCAGCAGCTTGAAACCAGGGAACACTGAAGCTTTCTTT. Protein: CASSLKPGNTEAFF.

This chain connects TRBV6-5 to TRBJ1-1, with D perhaps TRBD1 (6 bases). Looked up from germline, CDR1 is MNHEY and CDR2 is SVGAGI. V shed 5 bases and J shed 0 bases, with 13 bases lying between them. The CDR3 spans 15 residues. The CDR3 nucleotides are TGTGCCAGCAGTCAGGGACACCTCATGAACACTGAAGCTTTCTTT. Translation: CASSQGHLMNTEAFF.

This chain connects TRBV19 to TRBJ2-2; 7 bases agree with TRBD2. The length of the CDR3 is 15 residues. The V gene's germline CDR1 is LNHDA and CDR2 SQIVND (reference sequence). V shed 6 bases, J shed 7 bases, and the junction held 11 bases outside the gene matches. CDR3 coding DNA: TGTGCCAGTAGGGTCCTTTTGGGGGGGGTCGGGGAGCTGTTTTTT. Amino acids: CASRVLLGGVGELFF.

V usage is TRBV5-4 and J usage is TRBJ2-3; TRBD2 agrees at 7 bases. Germline values: CDR1 SGHNT, CDR2 YYREEE (reference sequence). J gave up 6 bases and V 1 base, and 8 bases lay outside the gene matches. The CDR3 totals 15 residues. Here the CDR3 reads CASSLPRERLDTQYF. Written as DNA, the CDR3 is TGTGCCAGCAGCTTGCCGCGGGAGCGTCTGGATACGCAGTATTTT.

V is TRBV19 and J is TRBJ1-1; perhaps TRBD1 as D (5 bases). The CDR3 has 11 amino acids. Trimming pared 8 bases from V and 9 bases from J, leaving 13 bases between. Per germline, CDR1 LNHDA and CDR2 SQIVND (reference sequence). This chain's CDR3 is CASERQRKAFF. Written as DNA, the CDR3 is TGTGCCAGTGAAAGACAGAGGAAAGCTTTCTTT.

This sequence joins TRBV5-1 and TRBJ1-1; a possible D gene is TRBD1 (5 bases). The CDR3 extends over 15 amino acids. V was trimmed by 1 base and J by 1 base, leaving 11 bases between them. The germline CDR1 and CDR2 sequences are SGHRS and YFSETQ. DNA for the CDR3: TGCGCCAGCAGCTTGAGCGAGACAGAGAACACTGAAGCTTTCTTT. Translating gives CASSLSETENTEAFF.

This chain joins TRBV5-6 and TRBJ2-5, with a possible D match to TRBD1 (5 bases). CDR1 SGHDT and CDR2 YYEEEE come from the germline V gene. V was trimmed by 4 bases and J by 5 bases, leaving 15 bases between them. CDR3 length: 14 amino acids. The CDR3 DNA sequence: TGTGCCAGCAGCCCAACAGGTATTCGGGAGACCCAGTACTTC. Protein: CASSPTGIRETQYF.

The CDR3 sequence is CASSFSGRAVIITGELFF. CDR3 bases: TGTGCCAGCAGCTTTAGCGGGAGGGCCGTAATAATCACCGGGGAGCTGTTTTTT. The V and J genes are TRBV5-6 and TRBJ2-2, with 11 bases aligning to TRBD2. Per the germline V gene, CDR1 is SGHDT and CDR2 is YYEEEE. V was pared by 2 bases and J by 4 bases, with 10 bases of the junction left unmatched. The CDR3 runs 18 residues.

This clone showed up just a few times. This chain connects TRBV18 to TRBJ1-1, with 10 bases aligning to TRBD1. The CDR3 is 16 amino acids. Germline lookup yields CDR1 KGHSH and CDR2 LQKENI. Trimming took 6 bases from V and 1 from J; bases not matched to a gene: 8. CDR3 nucleotide sequence: TGTGCCAGCTCCGACTGGACAGGGGGAACGAACACTGAAGCTTTCTTT. Amino acids: CASSDWTGGTNTEAFF. The variable domain in full, completed from reference TRBV18 and TRBJ1-1, reads NAGVMQNPRHLVRRRGQEARLRCSPMKGHSHVYWYRQLPEEGLKFMVYLQKENIIDESGMPKERFSAEFPKEGPSILRIQQVVRGDSAAYFCASSDWTGGTNTEAFFGQGTRLTVV.

V usage is TRBV5-5 and J usage is TRBJ2-2; 8 bases are shared with TRBD2. This CDR3 contains 16 residues. V was clipped by 0 bases and J by 9 bases; unmatched bases: 10. Germline V CDR1 and CDR2: SGHKS, YYEKEE (reference sequence). As DNA, the CDR3 is TGTGCCAGCAGCTTGGGTACAGCGGGGGATTTCAGGGAGCTGTTTTTT. Translating gives CASSLGTAGDFRELFF.

This clone showed up just once. The chain couples TRBV2 to TRBJ1-4, with 7 nucleotides matching TRBD1. The germline CDR1 and CDR2 sequences are SNHLY and FYNNEI. The CDR3 length is 15 residues. Trimming took 3 bases from V and 3 from J; bases not matched to a gene: 4. CDR3 protein: CASSDRGLSNEKLFF. The CDR3 DNA sequence: TGTGCCAGCAGTGACAGGGGGTTATCTAATGAAAAACTGTTTTTT.

Of note for this clone: The germline gene is not matched at one end of the junction; a read error may be the cause. The CDR3, as DNA: TGTGCCAGTAGTGTAGACGGGAGAGGGGTTTCCTACGAGCAGTACTTC. It encodes CASSVDGRGVSYEQYF. The V and J genes are TRBV19 and TRBJ2-7; D may be TRBD2 (6 bases). The CDR3 contains 16 residues. CDR1 and CDR2 (germline): LNHDA, SQIVND (reference sequence).

This clone was counted a few times. This chain joins TRBV6-5 and TRBJ2-3; 8 positions match TRBD1. The CDR3 totals 15 residues. CDR1 and CDR2 (germline): MNHEY, SVGAGI. V lost 6 bases and J lost 4; bases outside the gene matches: 9. The chain's CDR3 is CASSPGQGAPDTQYF. CDR3 nucleotide sequence: TGTGCCAGCAGCCCAGGACAGGGAGCCCCAGATACGCAGTATTTT.

The V call is TRBV5-3, the J call TRBJ2-6, with a weak D call TRBD2 (5 bases). TRBV5-3 is classed as an ORF, of uncertain function. Trimming took off 4 bases at V and 0 bases at J, with 14 bases between the two ends. The length of the CDR3 is 17 residues. DNA for the CDR3: TGTGCCAGAAGCGGAGAGGGCCTAAGCTCTGGGGCCAACGTCCTGACTTTC. It is translated as CARSGEGLSSGANVLTF.

Only a few counts were recorded for this clone. This chain uses TRBV7-2 with TRBJ2-7, with TRBD1 matching 10 bases. The CDR3 has 14 amino acids. J lost 2 bases, V lost 5 bases, and 3 bases had no gene match. In germline, CDR1 is SGHTA, CDR2 FQGNSA. CDR3 in DNA: TGTGCCAGCAGCCGGGGGACAGGGGCCTACGAGCAGTACTTC. Translating it yields CASSRGTGAYEQYF.

This clone was seen just once. The rearrangement links TRBV5-1 to TRBJ2-7; TRBD1 matches 7 bases. The CDR3 is 14 residues long. J lost 3 bases, V lost 2 bases, and 5 bases had no gene match. Germline V gene sequence: CDR1 SGHRS, CDR2 YFSETQ. The CDR3 DNA follows: TGCGCCAGCAGCTTTGCAACAGGGGACTACGAGCAGTACTTC. The encoded protein is CASSFATGDYEQYF.

The V and J genes are TRBV6-2 or TRBV6-3 and TRBJ2-7; D remains ambiguous. Germline CDR1 is MNHEY and CDR2 is SVGEGT. V was shortened by 1 base and J by 0 bases, with 10 bases between the two germline ends. The CDR3 contains 15 residues. The CDR3 DNA follows: TGTGCCAGCAGTTACTACAGCCTTTCCTCCTACGAGCAGTACTTC. It specifies CASSYYSLSSYEQYF.

The sample holds a few counts of this clone. The rearrangement links TRBV18 to TRBJ2-5; possibly TRBD1 for D (5 bases). This CDR3 has 15 residues. Per germline, CDR1 KGHSH and CDR2 LQKENI. V gave up 4 bases and J gave up 5 bases, with 17 bases separating them. In DNA, the CDR3 is TGTGCCAGCTCACAACTCAGGGTAGCTGTTGAGACCCAGTACTTC. This gives the protein CASSQLRVAVETQYF.

The chain joins TRBV30 to TRBJ2-7; 7 nucleotides match TRBD1. Germline-derived CDR1 and CDR2 are GTSNPN and SVGIG (reference sequence). This CDR3 has 15 amino acids. J lost 2 bases, V lost 3 bases, and 10 bases had no gene match. CDR3 protein: CAWRDTGVGTYEQYF. CDR3 nucleotides: TGTGCCTGGAGGGATACAGGGGTAGGAACCTACGAGCAGTACTTC.

The V and J genes are TRBV18 and TRBJ2-1; perhaps TRBD2 as D (6 bases). Trimming left V 2 bases short and J 0 bases short, with 11 bases between. This CDR3 region has 16 residues. Germline V gene data show CDR1 as KGHSH and CDR2 as LQKENI. The DNA of the CDR3 is TGTGCCAGCTCACCAGGACTAACTGCCTCCTACAATGAGCAGTTCTTC. This translates into CASSPGLTASYNEQFF.